This T cell receptor beta chain appears in the sequencing data of a study of blood T cell repertoires in COVID-19. Original methodology: Researchers report that nucleated cell counts were estimated from reference gene primer amplification. TCRdb keeps only in-frame clones here, not all; method: immunoSEQ multiplex PCR. V and J calls and clone size are those listed in that table; D and trimming were worked out from the DNA. Found here are around 65,000 clones, roughly four fifths of them singletons; the top ten hold about 20%. This CDR3 region has 18 residues. V was clipped by 0 bases and J by 5 bases; unmatched bases: 12. Germline values: CDR1 LNHDA, CDR2 SQIVND (reference sequence).

This TCR derives from a man in his sixties with acute or convalescent COVID-19. This sequence joins TRBV19 and TRBJ2-1, with 8 nucleotides matching TRBD2. Sequencing used peripheral blood. CDR3: CASSIEAGALRFNNEQFF. Written as DNA, the CDR3 is TGTGCCAGTAGTATAGAAGCGGGAGCCCTTAGGTTTAACAATGAGCAGTTCTTC. Complete variable domain (other parts from reference TRBV19 and TRBJ2-1): DGGITQSPKYLFRKEGQNVTLSCEQNLNHDAMYWYRQDPGQGLRLIYYSQIVNDFQKGDIAEGYSVSREKKESFPLTVTSAQKNPTAFYLCASSIEAGALRFNNEQFFGPGTRLTVL.